One sample yielded the 15 T cell receptor beta chains listed below, sequenced in a study of T cell responses to AZD1222 COVID-19 vaccine. Here immunoSEQ multiplex PCR was the method, and the copy in TCRdb shows in-frame clones only, minus some. Of roughly 99,000 clones in the sample, 75% to 95% are singletons; the top ten hold roughly 6.2%. The source material was peripheral blood, sampled 28 days after the second AZD1222 dose. The origin of the receptors is an adult who received the AZD1222 COVID-19 vaccine.

J is TRBJ2-2 and V is TRBV11-3; 8 nucleotides line up with TRBD2. The trim removed 7 bases at V and 6 bases at J, leaving 13 bases unmatched. Germline V gene lookup returns CDR1 SGHNT and CDR2 YENEEA. This CDR3 has 16 residues. CDR3 sequence reads: CASTRGGRHDSGELFF. The DNA of the CDR3 is TGTGCCAGCACCCGGGGGGGACGACACGACTCCGGGGAGCTGTTTTTT.

V and J are TRBV28 and TRBJ1-1; D is perhaps TRBD1 (6 bases). Germline V gives CDR1 MDHEN, CDR2 SYDVKM. CDR3 size: 12 residues. V lost 0 bases, J lost 8 bases, and 7 bases lay in between. The chain's CDR3 is CASSLWGQEAFF. The CDR3 DNA reads as TGTGCCAGCAGTTTATGGGGACAAGAAGCTTTCTTT.

J is TRBJ2-3 and V is TRBV6-5; 7 nucleotides agree with TRBD1. Germline V gene data show CDR1 as MNHEY and CDR2 as SVGAGI. V lost 5 bases to trimming and J lost 2 bases; unmatched junction nucleotides: 7. CDR3 length: 15 amino acids. CDR3 in DNA: TGTGCCAGCAGTCCGGGACAGATACACACAGATACGCAGTATTTT. Translation gives CASSPGQIHTDTQYF.

By sample share, this clone is medium-sized (0.01 to 0.1%). The V call is TRBV11-2, the J call TRBJ2-7; no firm D call. Germline V lookup: CDR1 SGHAT, CDR2 FQNNGV. Deletions cut 5 bases from V and 6 bases from J, with 23 bases between. The CDR3 has 16 residues. The CDR3 nucleotides read TGTGCCAGCAGCCTATGGCCCGATTATAAAGCTTCCGAGCAGTACTTC. Translated: CASSLWPDYKASEQYF. Full variable domain (rest looked up from reference TRBV11-2 and TRBJ2-7): EAGVAQSPRYKIIEKRQSVAFWCNPISGHATLYWYQQILGQGPKLLIQFQNNGVVDDSQLPKDRFSAERLKGVDSTLKIQPAKLEDSAVYLCASSLWPDYKASEQYFGPGTRLTVT.

This clone has more than one count but fewer than ten. V gene TRBV27 combines with J gene TRBJ1-2; D may be TRBD1 (5 bases). The length of the CDR3 is 13 residues. V was pared by 6 bases and J by 4 bases, with 12 bases between. Germline V gene data show CDR1 as MNHEY and CDR2 as SMNVEV (reference sequence). The CDR3 loop reads CASSQGSGYGYTF. As DNA, the CDR3 is TGTGCCAGCAGCCAGGGATCTGGCTATGGCTACACCTTC.

The genes are TRBV11-2 and TRBJ1-2; D uncertain. Trimming removed 7 bases at V and 8 bases at J, with 14 bases between. The CDR3 extends over 12 amino acids. Germline V gene lookup returns CDR1 SGHAT and CDR2 FQNNGV. Written as DNA, the CDR3 is TGTGCCAGCATGGGCTCTGGAGGGGGCTACACCTTC. Residues: CASMGSGGGYTF.

This sequence joins TRBV28 and TRBJ2-3; 9 bases align to TRBD2. In germline, CDR1 is MDHEN, CDR2 SYDVKM. The J segment lost 8 bases and the V segment lost 4 bases, leaving 10 bases of the junction unmatched. This CDR3 is 15 amino acids long. DNA of the CDR3: TGTGCCAGCAGTTCATTAGCGGGGGACGTAGGTACGCAGTATTTT. The encoded protein is CASSSLAGDVGTQYF.

The chain uses TRBV15 and TRBJ1-6; D is possibly TRBD1 (5 bases). Germline V lookup: CDR1 LNHNV, CDR2 YYDKDF (reference sequence). Trimming pared 3 bases from V and 10 bases from J, leaving 16 bases between. The CDR3 covers 15 residues. The CDR3 region has the DNA TGTGCCACCAGCAGTGATTTCGGGGGGGGATCACCCCTCCACTTT. Protein: CATSSDFGGGSPLHF.

The chain has TRBV13 and TRBJ1-6, with a weak D call TRBD1 (5 bases). This CDR3 is built from 15 residues. Trimming removed 0 bases from V and 5 bases from J, with 8 bases in between. In germline, CDR1 is PRHDT, CDR2 FYEKMQ (reference sequence). The CDR3 nucleotides are TGTGCCAGCAGCTTAGGGCAGGGCAATAATTCACCCCTCCACTTT. This codes for CASSLGQGNNSPLHF.

The V and J genes are TRBV5-1 and TRBJ2-4; D unresolved. V gave up 1 base and J gave up 3 bases, with 8 bases separating them. CDR1 is SGHRS and CDR2 is YFSETQ in the germline V gene. The CDR3 has 14 residues. CDR3 in DNA: TGCGCCAGCAGCTTGAGCACAATCAAAAACATTCAGTACTTC. Translating it yields CASSLSTIKNIQYF.

This clone has just one count. V usage is TRBV30 and J usage is TRBJ2-7; 9 nucleotides match TRBD1. This CDR3 spans 14 amino acids. The ends lost 2 bases at V and 6 bases at J; junction bases unmatched: 8. Germline CDR1 reads GTSNPN; CDR2 reads SVGIG (reference sequence). In DNA, the CDR3 is TGTGCCTGGAGTTTGGGACAGGGTATAGGCGAGCAGTACTTC. Translated, it gives CAWSLGQGIGEQYF.

CDR3: CASKTGRQSDEQFF. DNA for the CDR3: TGTGCCAGCAAAACGGGGCGGCAAAGCGATGAGCAGTTCTTC. This chain uses TRBV6-5 with TRBJ2-1; D is tentatively TRBD1 or TRBD2 (5 bases each). Germline V lookup: CDR1 MNHEY, CDR2 SVGAGI. The CDR3 is 14 residues long. The V gene lost 7 bases and the J gene lost 8 bases, with 18 bases spanning the gap.

The V and J genes are TRBV14 and TRBJ2-2, with D possibly being TRBD1 (5 bases). The CDR3 runs to 16 residues. Germline V gives CDR1 SGHDN, CDR2 FVKESK. V lost 2 bases and J 0 bases, leaving 10 bases between the germline ends. CDR3: CASSQIGVTNTGELFF. The CDR3 bases are TGTGCCAGCAGCCAAATAGGGGTGACGAACACCGGGGAGCTGTTTTTT.

The genes are TRBV4-1 and TRBJ1-3; D not resolved. V lost 5 bases and J 1 base, leaving 9 bases between the germline ends. The germline CDR1 and CDR2 sequences are MGHRA and YSYEKL. CDR3 size: 14 residues. The CDR3 protein is CASSFRISGNTIYF. DNA of the CDR3: TGCGCCAGCAGCTTCAGGATTTCTGGAAACACCATATATTTT.

A note on this clone: The same CDR3 arises from other DNA sequences in this sample as well. The rearrangement uses TRBV18 and TRBJ1-1, with D hard to call. Germline V gene data show CDR1 as KGHSH and CDR2 as LQKENI. This CDR3 comprises 14 residues. Trimming cost V 3 bases and J 1 base, with 9 bases left between them. The CDR3: CASSPPLRNTEAFF. The CDR3 coding sequence is TGTGCCAGCTCACCGCCCCTGCGGAACACTGAAGCTTTCTTT.